This TCR beta chain was documented in a study of persistence of HIV-infected CD4 T cells. Notes on the study in general: Antigen-responding cells were enriched for degenerate expanded CDR3beta sequences.

The immunoSEQ assay was version 4, run in survey mode. Some clones are missing from TCRdb's copy, which holds only in-frame ones; the method was immunoSEQ multiplex PCR. The sample has 50,000 or so clones; around 75% are singletons. CDR3 length: 14 amino acids. Germline CDR1 reads MNHEY; CDR2 reads SVGAGI. V was pared by 6 bases and J by 12 bases, with 21 bases between. In this sample, this clone turned up a few times. Its antigen is undetermined. Cells were stimulated with CMV-infected fibroblast lysates at 10 ug/mL. CD40L/CD69 double-negative CD45RO-high memory CD4+ T cells were collected. Suppressive ART was started during chronic HIV-1 infection in these adults. Anti-CD28/CD49d costimulation, CD40-blocking antibody and enfuvirtide were given to CD8-depleted PBMCs for under 20 hours.

The sequence was collected from an adult man with HIV who was CMV-seropositive. Sequences were derived from CD4+ T cells sorted from PBMCs after roughly 17-hour stimulation, sampled from a patient who received antiretroviral therapy. This rearrangement joins TRBV6-5 to TRBJ1-5; no reliable D call. In nucleotides, the CDR3 is TGTGCCAGCAGCCCAGCGCGGATAATCAGTCACCAGCATTTT. Its protein is CASSPARIISHQHF.